The clone carrying this TCR beta chain has more than one count but fewer than ten. Its antigen remains unidentified. Primers: 60 Vbeta forward and 13 Jbeta reverse. Profiling relied on immunoSEQ multiplex PCR, and the TCRdb table lists in-frame clones only, not all of them. The table lists under 200,000 clones, 75% of them singletons. V was cut by 0 bases and J by 0 bases, with 9 bases left in between. Germline CDR1 is LGHNA and CDR2 is YSLEER. The CDR3 totals 15 residues. The data belong to a study of cytomegalovirus exposure and HLA in healthy donors. Study-wide findings and caveats: Among TCR sequences, most were rare, though some public TCRs appeared in many donors.

The sequence was obtained from a female donor in good health and CMV-seronegative. The chain couples TRBV4-3 to TRBJ2-7; D gene uncertain. Sequenced input: PBMCs. CDR3 sequence (DNA): TGCGCCAGCAGCCAAGAGGGCAGGCTCTCCTACGAGCAGTACTTC. Translated, it gives CASSQEGRLSYEQYF.